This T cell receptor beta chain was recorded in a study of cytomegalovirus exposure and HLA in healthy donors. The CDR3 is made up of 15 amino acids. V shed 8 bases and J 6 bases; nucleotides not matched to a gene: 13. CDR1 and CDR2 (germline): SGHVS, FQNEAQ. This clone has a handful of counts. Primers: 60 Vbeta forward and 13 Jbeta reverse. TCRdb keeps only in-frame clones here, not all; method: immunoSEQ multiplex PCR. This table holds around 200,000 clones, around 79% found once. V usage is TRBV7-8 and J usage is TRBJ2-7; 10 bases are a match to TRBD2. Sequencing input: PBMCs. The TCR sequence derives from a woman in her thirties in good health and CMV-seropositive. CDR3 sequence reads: CASGQFSLAGVEQYF. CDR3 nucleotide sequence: TGTGCCAGCGGACAATTTTCGCTAGCGGGGGTCGAGCAGTACTTC.